Presented here are 14 T cell receptor beta chains from one specimen sequenced in a study of CD8 T cells in ankylosing spondylitis. Study observations and caveats: Characteristic of ankylosing spondylitis blood, it appeared, was a TCR beta motif comprising several highly homologous variants.

Their antigens are not known. Each CDR3 protein gets one entry after TCRdb re-called the 5' RACE reads with MiXCR. The sample lists about 800,000 distinct CDR3 sequences; 10% to 15% were seen once. Sequenced sample: blood, either unsorted or a sorted T cell fraction (not recorded which). The receptors here all came from a male donor with ankylosing spondylitis.

A word on this clonotype: A much larger clone is a single base away; this may be a read error. The CDR3 ends on some other residue instead of the conserved phenylalanine or tryptophan, so this is likely a read error. The CDR3 loop is CATSDPIDNSGIQYY. The CDR3 bases are TGTGCCACCAGTGACCCGATCGACAATTCGGGCATTCAGTACTAC. The rearrangement joins TRBV24-1 to TRBJ2-4; no firm D call. Trimming cost V 4 bases and J 9 bases, with 18 bases left between them. The CDR3 is 15 amino acids. The germline gives CDR1 KGHDR, CDR2 SFDVKD.

V usage is TRBV20-1 and J usage is TRBJ2-5; D is uncertain. The CDR3 has 15 residues. V was cut by 1 base and J by 7 bases, with 19 bases left in between. From germline, CDR1 is DFQATT and CDR2 SNEGSKA (reference sequence). The CDR3 sequence is CSARVDAWLWGTQYF. CDR3 DNA sequence: TGCAGTGCTAGAGTAGATGCGTGGCTCTGGGGGACCCAGTACTTC.

The chain employs TRBV24-1 and TRBJ2-1; 10 bases are shared with TRBD2. From germline, CDR1 is KGHDR and CDR2 SFDVKD. The length of the CDR3 is 16 residues. V was clipped by 7 bases and J by 3 bases; unmatched bases: 8. This CDR3 is CATSHPTSGIYNEQFF. The CDR3 DNA sequence: TGTGCCACCAGCCACCCTACTAGCGGGATCTACAATGAGCAGTTCTTC.

This clonotype was counted a few times. V gene TRBV28 combines with J gene TRBJ2-7, with 14 bases matching TRBD2. V was clipped by 2 bases and J by 5 bases; unmatched bases: 20. Germline CDR1 and CDR2: MDHEN and SYDVKM. The CDR3 runs 21 residues. The CDR3 loop is CASSLGDPGLAGEKIGDEQYF. The CDR3 region has the DNA TGTGCCAGCAGTTTAGGCGACCCGGGACTAGCGGGAGAAAAGATCGGCGACGAGCAGTACTTC.

This clonotype was detected ten times or more. The rearrangement joins TRBV7-2 to TRBJ1-5; a possible D gene is TRBD1 (5 bases). V lost 2 bases and J lost 5, with 10 bases in between. The CDR3 contains 14 residues. CDR1 and CDR2 (germline): SGHTA, FQGNSA. The CDR3 loop is CASSLQGGDQPQHF. The CDR3 nucleotides read TGTGCCAGCAGCTTACAGGGAGGGGATCAGCCCCAGCATTTT.

This clonotype was counted between two and nine times. CDR3: CASSWGTSGDEQYF. The CDR3 nucleotides are TGCGCCAGCAGCTGGGGGACTAGCGGGGACGAGCAGTACTTC. The gene calls are TRBV5-1 and TRBJ2-7; 13 bases are a match to TRBD2. Germline lookup yields CDR1 SGHRS and CDR2 YFSETQ. This CDR3 spans 14 amino acids. J gave up 5 bases and V 3 bases, and 2 bases lay outside the gene matches.

This clonotype was seen more than once but under ten times. The chain has TRBV12-3 or TRBV12-4 and TRBJ2-3; a weak D match, TRBD2 (5 bases). This CDR3 spans 14 amino acids. Trimming shortened V by 5 bases and J by 6 bases, and 15 bases separated the two germline ends. CDR3 nucleotide sequence: TGTGCCAGCAGTGTACCGGGGTCCAGGGATACGCAGTATTTT. Translated, it gives CASSVPGSRDTQYF.

The chain couples TRBV21-1 to TRBJ2-7; TRBD1, the table's D call, was not compared with the DNA. TRBV21-1 is tagged as a pseudogene. The CDR3 runs 15 residues. CDR3 loop: CASTKDGQGKYEQYF. CDR3 DNA: TGTGCCAGCACCAAAGATGGACAGGGTAAATACGAGCAGTACTTC.

This clonotype was seen a handful of times. For the CDR3, the DNA is TGCAGTGCTAGGGCTCCGGACAGGGGAGAGACCGGGGAGCTGTTTTTT. Translation gives CSARAPDRGETGELFF. The genes are TRBV20-1 and TRBJ2-2, with 9 bases lining up with TRBD1. V was pared by 3 bases and J by 5 bases, with 10 bases of the junction left unmatched. CDR1 and CDR2 (germline): DFQATT, SNEGSKA (reference sequence). The CDR3 has 16 residues.

The V call is TRBV12-3 or TRBV12-4, the J call TRBJ1-5, with a tentative D call TRBD1 (6 bases). Trimming left V 4 bases short and J 3 bases short, with 13 bases between. The CDR3 is 15 residues long. The CDR3 is CASSSRYRDNQPQHF. In DNA form, the CDR3 reads TGTGCCAGCAGTTCGCGTTACAGGGACAATCAGCCCCAGCATTTT.

This chain joins TRBV5-1 and TRBJ2-3, with a weak D call TRBD1 (7 bases). The CDR3 contains 17 residues. From germline, CDR1 is SGHRS and CDR2 YFSETQ. V gave up 4 bases and J gave up 2 bases, with 20 bases separating them. The CDR3 nucleotides are TGCGCCAGCAGCAACCCTTGGGGGGACAGACCCACAGATACGCAGTATTTT. It encodes CASSNPWGDRPTDTQYF.

This clonotype was detected a few times. This chain joins TRBV6-1 and TRBJ2-7; D gene unclear. Germline values: CDR1 MNHNS, CDR2 SASEGT. The V end lost 2 bases, the J end lost 2 bases, and 10 bases lay between the germline ends. This CDR3 is 14 amino acids long. CDR3 coding DNA: TGTGCCAGCAGTGAACTGGGTCCTACCTACGAGCAGTACTTC. This translates into CASSELGPTYEQYF.

At least ten counts were recorded for this clonotype. The genes are TRBV7-8 and TRBJ2-1; TRBD1 matches 9 bases. V shed 4 bases, J shed 8 bases, and the junction held 9 bases outside the gene matches. CDR1 is SGHVS and CDR2 is FQNEAQ in the germline V gene. The CDR3 is 15 amino acids. In DNA, the CDR3 is TGTGCCAGCAGCTCGGATAGGACAGGGGCCCATGAGCAGTTCTTC. Protein product: CASSSDRTGAHEQFF.

This clonotype was seen repeatedly, ten times or more. The gene calls are TRBV10-3 and TRBJ2-3; D may correspond to TRBD1 or TRBD2 (5 bases each). Germline V gene sequence: CDR1 ENHRY, CDR2 SYGVKD. Trimming cost V 2 bases and J 3 bases, with 12 bases left between them. The CDR3 loop spans 15 amino acids. The CDR3 region has the DNA TGTGCCATCAGTGAGGCCGAGGGGCTAACAGATACGCAGTATTTT. Translated: CAISEAEGLTDTQYF.